This TCR beta chain was sequenced in a study of CD8+ T cells in alopecia areata. Overall study context: The study gave treated patients oral tofacitinib at 5 to 10 mg twice daily. Study-wide points: Between patients, shared TCR sequences were less clear than in mice. This was possibly due in part to HLA diversity in the patient population.

J lost 4 bases, V lost 3 bases, and 6 bases had no gene match. CDR1 SQVTM and CDR2 ANQGSEA come from the germline V gene. The CDR3 has 15 amino acids. This clone was seen only a few times. Its antigen is undetermined. It was cDNA, reverse transcribed from extracted RNA, that served as the sequencing template. Clones were read by immunoSEQ multiplex PCR, and TCRdb kept only the in-frame ones, dropping some. The sample includes 200,000 to 250,000 clones, about 68% of them seen just once. Both peripheral blood and punch biopsies of lesional scalp skin were obtained from patients who had alopecia areata. PBMCs, the starting material, were the source of sorted CD4+ and CD8+ T cells.

The chain combines TRBV29-1 with TRBJ2-3; 11 nucleotides agree with TRBD2. This clonotype was sampled from a human donor with alopecia areata. This specimen consisted of CD4+ T cells sorted from blood, obtained at week 0. CDR3 in DNA: TGCAGCGTTGATCGGTTTAGCGGGGGGGCAGATACGCAGTATTTT. Its translation is CSVDRFSGGADTQYF.